A single sample is the source of the 4 T cell receptor beta chains below, sequenced in a study of cytomegalovirus exposure and HLA in healthy donors. It was with 60 Vbeta and 13 Jbeta primers that the PCR ran. Repertoires were generated with immunoSEQ multiplex PCR, while TCRdb's copy carries only in-frame clones and drops some. Of over 100,000 clones listed, roughly 78% are singletons. Sequencing used PBMCs. These receptors originate from a woman aged 25 to 39 in good health and CMV-seropositive.

DNA of the CDR3: TGTGCCAGCAGCTTGGGCGCAGATACGCAGTATTTT. Translating gives CASSLGADTQYF. This chain links TRBV5-6 with TRBJ2-3; no clear D. Germline-derived CDR1 and CDR2 are SGHDT and YYEEEE. The CDR3 is 12 residues long. V shed 0 bases and J shed 4 bases, with 3 bases lying between them.

The J gene is TRBJ2-2, the V gene TRBV7-9; D is unresolved. The germline gives CDR1 SEHNR, CDR2 FQNEAQ (reference sequence). This CDR3 spans 17 amino acids. The V end was cut by 2 bases, the J end by 4 bases, with 17 bases between. CDR3 nucleotides: TGTGCCAGCAGCTTATTGGCGATTGGTGCTAGCACCGGGGAGCTGTTTTTT. Its translation: CASSLLAIGASTGELFF.

The chain links TRBV19 to TRBJ2-2; D may be TRBD2 (5 bases). V was pared by 3 bases and J by 9 bases, with 8 bases between. The CDR3 extends over 12 amino acids. Germline V gene sequence: CDR1 LNHDA, CDR2 SQIVND (reference sequence). The CDR3 sequence is CASSISGRELFF. The DNA for the CDR3 is TGTGCCAGTAGTATTTCGGGGAGGGAGCTGTTTTTT.

The V gene is TRBV4-2, the J gene TRBJ2-3; TRBD1 agrees at 9 bases. The CDR3 runs 16 residues. The germline V gene encodes CDR1 LGHNA and CDR2 YNFKEQ. The trim removed 3 bases at V and 7 bases at J, leaving 11 bases unmatched. CDR3 amino acids: CASSQDTGQGMNTQYF. The CDR3 DNA sequence: TGTGCCAGCAGCCAGGACACGGGACAGGGAATGAATACGCAGTATTTT.